This section outlines one T cell receptor beta chain sequence together with its context. The V gene lost 7 bases and the J gene lost 2 bases, with 6 bases spanning the gap. CDR1 is MDHEN and CDR2 is SYDVKM in the germline V gene. The CDR3 length is 13 residues. These data are taken from a study of shared clonotypes between healthy human individuals. As processed by the authors: From ImmunoSEQ came sequences covering only the junction and carrying no quality scores, so filtering differed. TCRdb's copy holds only in-frame clones and misses some; the assay was immunoSEQ multiplex PCR. The DNA gave D and trimming, while V, J and clone size come from that table. The sample comprises under 2.5 million clones, 85% to 95% of which are singletons, and 0.3% to 0.45% rests with the top ten.

This chain links TRBV28 with TRBJ2-6; the D gene is possibly TRBD1 (5 bases). This sequence originates from a man between 18 and 35 years old in good health. Some clones in this sample may be carry-over from other donors' samples. The source material was naive CD4+ T cells from PBMCs. Subset of the sample: CD45RA+ positively selected. This CDR3 is CASIGAGANVLTF. For the CDR3, the DNA is TGTGCCAGCATAGGGGCTGGGGCCAACGTCCTGACTTTC. Drawing the rest from reference TRBV28 and TRBJ2-6, the complete variable domain is DVKVTQSSRYLVKRTGEKVFLECVQDMDHENMFWYRQDPGLGLRLIYFSYDVKMKEKGDIPEGYSVSREKKERFSLILESASTNQTSMYLCASIGAGANVLTFGAGSRLTVL.